The 15 T cell receptor beta chains listed next were all sequenced from one sample in a study of T cells in Graves' hyperthyroidism and ophthalmopathy. The source material, RNA transcripts, was used to amplify TCR beta CDR3 regions. TCR CDR3 regions were first amplified by RT-PCR with HTBI primers. In TCRdb, the multiplex PCR reads were re-called with MiXCR into one record per CDR3 protein. Altogether 400,000 to 600,000 distinct CDR3 sequences are present, about 16% being singletons, with the ten largest covering over 25%. The sequencing sample was made of blood. All receptors derive from a woman between 25 and 40 years old with Graves' ophthalmopathy.

This clonotype showed up many times. This rearrangement joins TRBV20-1 to TRBJ2-1, with 9 nucleotides matching TRBD2. Losses at the gene ends were 3 bases for V and 1 base for J; bases not matched to a gene: 7. This CDR3 contains 16 residues. Germline CDR1 is DFQATT and CDR2 is SNEGSKA (reference sequence). The CDR3 spells CSASRFLAGSYNEQFF. The DNA of the CDR3 is TGCAGTGCTAGCCGCTTTCTAGCGGGATCCTACAATGAGCAGTTCTTC.

This chain connects TRBV19 to TRBJ2-7; 13 nucleotides agree with TRBD2. Germline values: CDR1 LNHDA, CDR2 SQIVND (reference sequence). The V segment lost 8 bases and the J segment 5 bases; nucleotides outside the gene matches: 9. The CDR3 contains 15 residues. CDR3 loop: CASRPGTSGNHEQYF. CDR3 in DNA: TGTGCCAGTCGACCCGGGACTAGCGGGAACCACGAGCAGTACTTC.

Many counts were recorded for this clonotype. The V and J genes are TRBV7-3 and TRBJ2-1, with D unclear. This CDR3 is 14 amino acids long. Trimming removed 5 bases from V and 7 bases from J, with 15 bases in between. CDR1 and CDR2 (germline): SGHTA, FQGTGA. CDR3: CASSPSLPGNEQFF. CDR3 bases: TGTGCCAGCAGCCCCTCTCTGCCCGGAAATGAGCAGTTCTTC.

This clonotype occurred a few times. The chain uses TRBV28 and TRBJ2-5; no clear D. CDR1 is MDHEN and CDR2 is SYDVKM in the germline V gene. V shed 5 bases and J shed 7 bases, with 14 bases lying between them. The CDR3 has 13 residues. The CDR3 region is CASSPSRSGTQYF. The CDR3 nucleotides read TGTGCCAGCAGTCCTTCACGATCGGGGACCCAGTACTTC.

This clonotype was counted between two and nine times. The chain employs TRBV6-2 or TRBV6-3 and TRBJ2-7; 16 bases fit TRBD2. The CDR3 is 16 amino acids. Germline V lookup: CDR1 MNHEY, CDR2 SVGEGT. Germline trimming cut 5 bases from V and 2 bases from J; bases unmatched to any gene: 3. In DNA, the CDR3 is TGTGCCAGCAGTACCGGGACTAGCGGGAGGGCCTACGAGCAGTACTTC. Translated, it gives CASSTGTSGRAYEQYF.

This clonotype was seen repeatedly, ten times or more. The chain employs TRBV7-2 and TRBJ2-5; tentatively, D is TRBD1 (6 bases). Germline V gives CDR1 SGHTA, CDR2 FQGNSA. V was trimmed by 6 bases and J by 5 bases, leaving 19 bases between them. CDR3 length: 15 amino acids. The CDR3 loop is CASSRGDVRGETQYF. CDR3 DNA sequence: TGTGCCAGCAGTCGAGGGGATGTAAGGGGGGAGACCCAGTACTTC. The full variable domain, rest sourced from reference TRBV7-2 and TRBJ2-5, is GAGVSQSPSNKVTEKGKDVELRCDPISGHTALYWYRQSLGQGLEFLIYFQGNSAPDKSGLPSDRFSAERTGGSVSTLTIQRTQQEDSAVYLCASSRGDVRGETQYFGPGTRLLVL.

This clonotype was recorded once. The V call is TRBV29-1, the J call TRBJ2-7; D is possibly TRBD2 (6 bases). The V end was cut by 4 bases, the J end by 7 bases, with 20 bases between. CDR3 length equals 14 residues. Per germline, CDR1 SQVTM and CDR2 ANQGSEA. CDR3 loop: CSVVGPSVYGEQYF. CDR3 coding DNA: TGCAGCGTTGTTGGTCCTAGCGTTTATGGGGAGCAGTACTTC.

This clonotype was seen many times. The chain couples TRBV7-8 to TRBJ2-3; the D gene is possibly TRBD1 (5 bases). Germline lookup yields CDR1 SGHVS and CDR2 FQNEAQ. V was clipped by 7 bases and J by 5 bases, with 16 bases between them. This CDR3 spans 14 amino acids. Here the CDR3 DNA reads TGTGCCAGCACCCTTAGTAGGGGAAGAGATACGCAGTATTTT. Its protein product is CASTLSRGRDTQYF.

The chain carries TRBV4-3 and TRBJ2-7; 11 nucleotides line up with TRBD1. The CDR3 is 16 amino acids. After removal of 0 bases from V and 6 bases from J, the junction contained 7 bases not matched to a gene. From germline, CDR1 is LGHNA and CDR2 YSLEER. In DNA form, the CDR3 reads TGCGCCAGCAGCCAAGATTGGACAGGGGGCATTGGCGAGCAGTACTTC. Translated, it gives CASSQDWTGGIGEQYF.

Ten or more counts support this clonotype. The V call is TRBV28, the J call TRBJ2-7, with TRBD1 identical over 7 bases. V shed 3 bases, J shed 2 bases, and the junction held 4 bases outside the gene matches. CDR1 is MDHEN, CDR2 SYDVKM, per germline. This CDR3 contains 14 residues. CDR3 sequence reads: CASSFGTAAYEQYF. The CDR3 bases are TGTGCCAGCAGTTTTGGGACAGCTGCCTACGAGCAGTACTTC.

This clonotype was picked up many times. This chain joins TRBV2 and TRBJ1-1; 7 bases are a match to TRBD1. J lost 11 bases, V lost 6 bases, and 6 bases had no gene match. The CDR3 loop spans 11 amino acids. CDR1 is SNHLY, CDR2 FYNNEI, per germline. CDR3 sequence reads: CASSVDRDAFF. In DNA form, the CDR3 reads TGTGCCAGCAGCGTCGACAGGGACGCTTTCTTT.

This clonotype was seen more than once but under ten times. The J gene is TRBJ1-2, the V gene TRBV29-1; tentative D call: TRBD1 (5 bases). With 4 bases removed from V and 1 base from J, the gap between germline ends came to 10 bases. The V gene's germline CDR1 is SQVTM and CDR2 ANQGSEA. The CDR3 loop spans 13 amino acids. The CDR3 coding sequence is TGCAGCGTTGGAGGGGCATTTAACTATGGCTACACCTTC. This codes for CSVGGAFNYGYTF.

This clonotype showed up many times. The chain joins TRBV20-1 to TRBJ2-2; D is perhaps TRBD2 (5 bases). The CDR3 contains 16 residues. V lost 3 bases and J lost 3, with 17 bases in between. Germline V gene sequence: CDR1 DFQATT, CDR2 SNEGSKA (reference sequence). In nucleotides, the CDR3 is TGCAGTGCTAGGACGGCTAGCCCCGCGGACACCGGGGAGCTGTTTTTT. Translating gives CSARTASPADTGELFF.

This clonotype was seen repeatedly, ten times or more. The rearrangement uses TRBV20-1 and TRBJ2-3; 7 nucleotides match TRBD2. Trimming took 0 bases from V and 4 from J; bases not matched to a gene: 7. The CDR3 is 15 residues long. CDR1 is DFQATT and CDR2 is SNEGSKA in the germline V gene (reference sequence). The CDR3 loop reads CSARDSEGGPDTQYF. In nucleotides, the CDR3 is TGCAGTGCTAGAGATAGTGAGGGAGGGCCAGATACGCAGTATTTT.

V and J are TRBV20-1 and TRBJ2-1; 11 nucleotides line up with TRBD2. The CDR3 runs 14 residues. From germline, CDR1 is DFQATT and CDR2 SNEGSKA (reference sequence). Trimming removed 5 bases from V and 4 bases from J; junction bases left unmatched: 4. The CDR3 nucleotides read TGCAGTGCTGTAGCGGGAGGGTTTTACAATGAGCAGTTCTTC. This translates into CSAVAGGFYNEQFF.